This record concerns one T cell receptor (beta chain) sequence. The antigen is not known. This record belongs to a study of OX40 agonist ivuxolimab in advanced cancers. Study-wide background: People in dose escalation had one of these cancers: hepatocellular carcinoma, melanoma, renal cell or head and neck cancer. Prior anti-PD-1, anti-PD-L1 or anti-CTLA-4 therapy was allowed; around 40% had some. General observations from the study: Clones of CD4+ and CD8+ blood T cells grew by week 6 at doses of 0.1 to 3.0 mg/kg.

Trimming took 1 base from V and 4 from J; bases not matched to a gene: 6. The CDR3 loop spans 15 amino acids. CDR1 and CDR2 from the germline V gene are SGDLS and YYNGEE. Profiling relied on immunoSEQ multiplex PCR, and the TCRdb table lists in-frame clones only, not all of them. The data show 40,000 or so clones, approximately 89% seen once. Sequenced material: CD4+ or CD8+ T cells sorted from blood, taken in a trial of the OX40 agonist ivuxolimab. The V and J genes are TRBV9 and TRBJ1-2; TRBD1 aligns across 8 bases. The receptor comes from an adult with an advanced solid tumor such as melanoma, head and neck, liver or kidney cancer. The CDR3 reads CASSVSSQGAYGYTF. CDR3 bases: TGTGCCAGCAGCGTATCCTCTCAGGGGGCCTATGGCTACACCTTC. The full variable domain, completed using reference TRBV9 and TRBJ1-2, is DSGVTQTPKHLITATGQRVTLRCSPRSGDLSVYWYQQSLDQGLQFLIQYYNGEERAKGNILERFSAQQFPDLHSELNLSSLELGDSALYFCASSVSSQGAYGYTFGSGTRLTVV.